Below are 29 T cell receptor beta chains sequenced from a single sample in a study of blood T cell repertoires in COVID-19. TCRdb's table, derived via immunoSEQ multiplex PCR, lists solely in-frame clones and lacks some. This table has around 100,000 clones, about four fifths appearing once. Specimen: peripheral blood. The receptors were sampled from a woman aged 40 to 50 with acute or convalescent COVID-19.

This chain links TRBV7-6 with TRBJ2-3; D is undetermined. Germline assignment: CDR1 SGHVS and CDR2 FNYEAQ. This CDR3 has 16 residues. Between the trimmed V and J ends, which lost 5 bases and 1 base, there was a span of 16 bases. The CDR3 protein is CASSPTGPMRTDTQYF. DNA for the CDR3: TGTGCCAGCAGCCCCACGGGTCCGATGCGCACAGATACGCAGTATTTT.

The J gene is TRBJ1-5, the V gene TRBV4-1; 7 bases are a match to TRBD1. The V and J ends lost 5 bases and 2 bases, in that order; junction bases with no gene match: 6. Germline CDR1 is MGHRA and CDR2 is YSYEKL. The CDR3 is 15 amino acids. CDR3 nucleotides: TGCGCCAGCAGCTTTCGGACAGGAGGCAATCAGCCCCAGCATTTT. It yields the protein CASSFRTGGNQPQHF.

This clone was recorded only once. The rearrangement links TRBV5-1 to TRBJ2-3, with 8 nucleotides matching TRBD2. The CDR3 length is 16 residues. The V and J ends lost 4 bases and 4 bases, in that order; junction bases with no gene match: 11. From germline, CDR1 is SGHRS and CDR2 YFSETQ. DNA of the CDR3: TGCGCCAGCAGCGCCGTAGTGGCGGGGGGATCAGATACGCAGTATTTT. Translated: CASSAVVAGGSDTQYF.

The V and J genes are TRBV4-1 and TRBJ2-7; D is possibly TRBD2 (5 bases). Germline loops: CDR1 MGHRA, CDR2 YSYEKL. The CDR3 contains 15 residues. The ends were cut back, 4 bases at V and 0 bases at J, with 13 bases in the middle. CDR3 nucleotides: TGCGCCAGCAGCCCCAACCCGGGGTTCTCCTACGAGCAGTACTTC. The encoded protein is CASSPNPGFSYEQYF.

This chain links TRBV5-1 with TRBJ1-1, with 9 bases aligning to TRBD1. CDR3 length: 14 residues. Germline V gives CDR1 SGHRS, CDR2 YFSETQ. Trimming at V came to 4 bases and at J to 6 bases, leaving 7 bases not matched to a gene. The DNA of the CDR3 is TGCGCCAGCAGCCTGGGACAGGGTTTTTCTGAAGCTTTCTTT. Its translation is CASSLGQGFSEAFF.

The chain recombines TRBV19 with TRBJ1-4, with D tentatively TRBD1 (5 bases). This CDR3 is built from 15 residues. Germline lookup yields CDR1 LNHDA and CDR2 SQIVND (reference sequence). V was shortened by 6 bases and J by 8 bases, with 19 bases between the two germline ends. The chain's CDR3 is CASSDLTVVEEKLFF. For the CDR3, the DNA is TGTGCCAGTAGCGATTTGACAGTCGTAGAAGAAAAACTGTTTTTT.

The rearrangement joins TRBV18 to TRBJ1-1; possibly TRBD1 for D (6 bases). The germline V gene encodes CDR1 KGHSH and CDR2 LQKENI. This CDR3 has 14 amino acids. V lost 1 base and J 4 bases, leaving 10 bases between the germline ends. Here the CDR3 reads CASSPQEGGTEAFF. CDR3 sequence (DNA): TGTGCCAGCTCACCACAGGAAGGGGGCACTGAAGCTTTCTTT.

The chain recombines TRBV6-5 with TRBJ1-1; the D gene is possibly TRBD1 (6 bases). V was shortened by 6 bases and J by 2 bases, with 10 bases between the two germline ends. CDR1 MNHEY and CDR2 SVGAGI come from the germline V gene. CDR3 length: 13 amino acids. CDR3: CASRQGVNTEAFF. The CDR3 coding sequence is TGTGCCAGCAGACAGGGTGTAAACACTGAAGCTTTCTTT.

The V call is TRBV5-1, the J call TRBJ2-2; TRBD2 agrees at 14 bases. Germline trimming cut 3 bases from V and 5 bases from J; bases unmatched to any gene: 6. The CDR3 totals 17 residues. Germline CDR1 reads SGHRS; CDR2 reads YFSETQ. The CDR3 DNA sequence: TGCGCCAGCAGCTCGGGACTAGCGGGGGACGGTACCGGGGAGCTGTTTTTT. Protein product: CASSSGLAGDGTGELFF.

V usage is TRBV3-1 (or the pseudogene TRBV3-2) and J usage is TRBJ1-2; D is unclear. The CDR3 is 14 amino acids. Germline values: CDR1 LGHDT, CDR2 YNNKEL (reference sequence). V shed 3 bases and J shed 4 bases, with 12 bases lying between them. In DNA, the CDR3 is TGTGCCAGCAGCCACATGACCGCGGGCTATGGCTACACCTTC. It is translated as CASSHMTAGYGYTF.

The chain joins TRBV5-1 to TRBJ2-3; 7 nucleotides match TRBD1. The germline CDR1 and CDR2 sequences are SGHRS and YFSETQ. After removal of 4 bases from V and 7 bases from J, the junction contained 9 bases not matched to a gene. CDR3 size: 14 residues. The CDR3 nucleotides read TGCGCCAGCAGCCTCGGGACAGCGGAAAATACGCAGTATTTT. Translated, it gives CASSLGTAENTQYF.

The genes are TRBV9 and TRBJ2-3; no clear D gene. The CDR3 length is 14 residues. Germline V gives CDR1 SGDLS, CDR2 YYNGEE. Trimming cost V 4 bases and J 2 bases, with 11 bases left between them. Written as DNA, the CDR3 is TGTGCCAGCAGCAAAACAGCAGTCACAGATACGCAGTATTTT. It encodes CASSKTAVTDTQYF.

This chain uses TRBV5-1 with TRBJ1-2, with D hard to call. The CDR3 length is 16 residues. The germline V gene encodes CDR1 SGHRS and CDR2 YFSETQ. The ends were cut back, 5 bases at V and 2 bases at J, with 19 bases in the middle. CDR3 residues: CASRPQIEQANYGYTF. CDR3 coding DNA: TGCGCCAGCAGACCTCAAATAGAGCAGGCGAACTATGGCTACACCTTC.

V usage is TRBV7-3 and J usage is TRBJ2-5, with D maybe TRBD1 (7 bases). CDR3 length equals 17 residues. V was cut by 2 bases and J by 4 bases, with 20 bases left in between. Germline loops: CDR1 SGHTA, CDR2 FQGTGA. The CDR3 reads CASSLDGEDRRGETQYF. The DNA for the CDR3 is TGTGCCAGCAGCTTAGACGGGGAGGACAGGCGTGGAGAGACCCAGTACTTC. The whole variable domain, remainder taken from reference TRBV7-3 and TRBJ2-5, is GAGVSQTPSNKVTEKGKYVELRCDPISGHTALYWYRQSLGQGPEFLIYFQGTGAADDSGLPNDRFFAVRPEGSVSTLKIQRTERGDSAVYLCASSLDGEDRRGETQYFGPGTRLLVL.

The J gene is TRBJ1-4, the V gene TRBV7-6; 8 positions match TRBD1. CDR1 and CDR2 (germline): SGHVS, FNYEAQ. V lost 6 bases and J lost 3; bases outside the gene matches: 6. The CDR3 contains 15 residues. The CDR3 spells CASSSQGASNEKLFF. CDR3 nucleotides: TGTGCCAGCAGTTCGCAGGGGGCATCTAATGAAAAACTGTTTTTT. Variable domain in full (rest from reference TRBV7-6 and TRBJ1-4): GAGVSQSPRYKVTKRGQDVALRCDPISGHVSLYWYRQALGQGPEFLTYFNYEAQQDKSGLPNDRFSAERPEGSISTLTIQRTEQRDSAMYRCASSSQGASNEKLFFGSGTQLSVL.

The rearrangement uses TRBV5-5 and TRBJ2-5, with a weak D call TRBD2 (7 bases). The CDR3 has 15 residues. Trimming took off 7 bases at V and 5 bases at J, with 21 bases between the two ends. From germline, CDR1 is SGHKS and CDR2 YYEKEE (reference sequence). CDR3 in amino acids: CASSRWGGSQETQYF. CDR3 in DNA: TGTGCCAGCTCAAGATGGGGGGGCTCCCAGGAGACCCAGTACTTC.

This chain connects TRBV30 to TRBJ2-7, with D unclear. This CDR3 comprises 11 residues. Deletions cut 6 bases from V and 6 bases from J, with 12 bases between. CDR1 is GTSNPN and CDR2 is SVGIG in the germline V gene (reference sequence). In DNA, the CDR3 is TGTGCCTGCCAACAGTCTTTCGAGCAGTACTTC. Its translation: CACQQSFEQYF.

In this sample, this clone turned up a few times. The rearrangement links TRBV5-1 to TRBJ2-1; 15 positions agree with TRBD2. The germline gives CDR1 SGHRS, CDR2 YFSETQ. The CDR3 runs 19 residues. V shed 0 bases and J 0 bases; nucleotides not matched to a gene: 4. The CDR3: CASSLARTSGGASYNEQFF. The CDR3 DNA is TGCGCCAGCAGCTTGGCCAGGACTAGCGGGGGGGCCTCCTACAATGAGCAGTTCTTC.

V gene TRBV7-2 combines with J gene TRBJ1-5; perhaps TRBD1 as D (5 bases). Germline CDR1 is SGHTA and CDR2 is FQGNSA. There are 13 residues in the CDR3. V lost 1 base and J lost 7, with 8 bases in between. CDR3 in DNA: TGTGCCAGCAGCTTAGGCGGGGGGCAGCCCCAGCATTTT. Translation: CASSLGGGQPQHF. The complete variable domain, with remaining parts taken from reference TRBV7-2 and TRBJ1-5, reads GAGVSQSPSNKVTEKGKDVELRCDPISGHTALYWYRQSLGQGLEFLIYFQGNSAPDKSGLPSDRFSAERTGGSVSTLTIQRTQQEDSAVYLCASSLGGGQPQHFGDGTRLSIL.

The chain employs TRBV5-6 and TRBJ2-3, with D unclear. The CDR3 has 14 residues. V shed 3 bases and J shed 4 bases, with 12 bases lying between them. From germline, CDR1 is SGHDT and CDR2 YYEEEE. The CDR3 DNA follows: TGTGCCAGCAGCTCACGTTCAGTCGCAGATACGCAGTATTTT. It yields the protein CASSSRSVADTQYF.

This clone appeared a single time. The rearrangement uses TRBV5-4 and TRBJ2-1; the D is unclear. V gave up 2 bases and J gave up 6 bases, with 12 bases separating them. Germline V gene lookup returns CDR1 SGHNT and CDR2 YYREEE (reference sequence). This CDR3 is 14 amino acids long. The CDR3 DNA is TGTGCCAGCAGCTTAGATCTCCGGAGCAATGAGCAGTTCTTC. Protein sequence: CASSLDLRSNEQFF.

V usage is TRBV4-3 and J usage is TRBJ2-7; a weak D match, TRBD1 (6 bases). The CDR3 extends over 15 amino acids. V was trimmed by 3 bases and J by 3 bases, leaving 15 bases between them. Germline V CDR1 and CDR2: LGHNA, YSLEER. DNA for the CDR3: TGCGCCAGCAGCCATAACAGGGTTGGGGTCTACGAGCAGTACTTC. It codes for CASSHNRVGVYEQYF.

This sequence joins TRBV10-2 and TRBJ1-4; 7 bases agree with TRBD1. CDR3 size: 13 residues. Germline CDR1 WSHSY, CDR2 SAAADI. The V segment lost 7 bases and the J segment 10 bases; nucleotides outside the gene matches: 9. Written as DNA, the CDR3 is TGCGCCAGCACCTCTGGGACAGTAGGAAAACTGTTTTTT. Translation gives CASTSGTVGKLFF.

The chain uses TRBV5-4 and TRBJ1-6; 9 nucleotides match TRBD1. The J segment lost 7 bases and the V segment lost 4 bases, leaving 6 bases of the junction unmatched. CDR3 length equals 15 residues. Germline V gene sequence: CDR1 SGHNT, CDR2 YYREEE (reference sequence). CDR3 amino acids: CASSLGDRDNSPLHF. The CDR3 DNA sequence: TGTGCCAGCAGCCTAGGGGACAGGGACAATTCACCCCTCCACTTT.

The chain employs TRBV4-3 and TRBJ1-1, with 7 bases identical to TRBD1. Germline V gene data show CDR1 as LGHNA and CDR2 as YSLEER. V lost 4 bases and J lost 5; bases outside the gene matches: 4. The CDR3 loop spans 13 amino acids. The CDR3: CASSRTGLTEAFF. The DNA for the CDR3 is TGCGCCAGCAGCCGGACAGGCTTAACTGAAGCTTTCTTT.

The rearrangement uses TRBV6-5 and TRBJ2-7, with 8 bases identical to TRBD2. The CDR3 sequence is 15 residues long. The V and J ends lost 5 bases and 4 bases, in that order; junction bases with no gene match: 10. From germline, CDR1 is MNHEY and CDR2 SVGAGI. DNA of the CDR3: TGTGCCAGCAGTATGGAGGTAGCGGGATCGTACGAGCAGTACTTC. Amino acids: CASSMEVAGSYEQYF.

The chain has TRBV6-5 and TRBJ1-2; TRBD1 might be the D (6 bases). Per germline, CDR1 MNHEY and CDR2 SVGAGI. Trimming took 6 bases from V and 1 from J, leaving 15 bases between them. The CDR3 runs to 15 residues. CDR3 amino acids: CASRGTRTVNYGYTF. The CDR3, as DNA: TGTGCCAGCAGGGGGACCAGGACAGTTAACTATGGCTACACCTTC.

This chain uses TRBV28 with TRBJ2-5; 7 bases are a match to TRBD2. From germline, CDR1 is MDHEN and CDR2 SYDVKM. This CDR3 has 16 residues. V gave up 4 bases and J gave up 2 bases; unmatched junction bases: 10. The CDR3 here is CASSSIRGLGQETQYF. CDR3 sequence (DNA): TGTGCCAGCAGTTCAATTCGAGGACTAGGGCAAGAGACCCAGTACTTC.

The chain uses TRBV7-6 and TRBJ2-2; the match to TRBD2 covers 9 bases. Germline CDR1 is SGHVS and CDR2 is FNYEAQ. CDR3 length: 16 residues. V trimming: 5 bases; J trimming: 6 bases; junction bases outside the gene matches: 10. The CDR3 sequence: CASSHSRRGGAGELFF. The DNA for the CDR3 is TGTGCCAGCAGCCACTCTCGGCGGGGGGGCGCCGGGGAGCTGTTTTTT.